One sample yielded the 14 T cell receptor beta chains listed below, sequenced in a study of memory CD4+ T cells and cytomegalovirus serostatus. Single viable CD3+CD4+CD8-CD45RO+ cells were sorted as the memory CD4+ T cells. Assay: immunoSEQ multiplex PCR; the TCRdb copy retains only in-frame clones and omits some. The sample contains around 76,000 clones, around four fifths of which appear only once. The sample taken for sequencing was memory CD4+ T cells from blood. These receptors were obtained from an adult in good health and CMV-seropositive.

This sequence joins TRBV9 and TRBJ2-2; TRBD1 is a possible D gene (6 bases). Germline lookup yields CDR1 SGDLS and CDR2 YYNGEE. This CDR3 is 18 amino acids long. Trimming pared 3 bases from V and 2 bases from J, leaving 20 bases between. The CDR3 protein is CASSATWTDILNTGELFF. As DNA, the CDR3 is TGTGCCAGCAGCGCTACTTGGACAGACATCCTCAACACCGGGGAGCTGTTTTTT.

The chain combines TRBV7-2 with TRBJ2-1; D possibly matches TRBD1 or TRBD2 (6 bases each). The CDR3 has 15 residues. Germline V gene data show CDR1 as SGHTA and CDR2 as FQGNSA. Trimming stripped 1 base from V and 5 bases from J, with 12 bases between. The CDR3 is CASSLEGDWNNEQFF. The CDR3 DNA follows: TGTGCCAGCAGCTTAGAGGGGGACTGGAACAATGAGCAGTTCTTC.

The chain employs TRBV25-1 and TRBJ2-1; D is unclear. In germline, CDR1 is MGHDK, CDR2 SYGVNS. The CDR3 runs to 14 residues. V was cut by 6 bases and J by 0 bases, with 9 bases left in between. The CDR3 region is CASSPRSSYNEQFF. The DNA for the CDR3 is TGTGCCAGCAGCCCCAGGAGCTCCTACAATGAGCAGTTCTTC.

This chain uses TRBV11-3 with TRBJ2-2, with unresolved D. Trimming removed 3 bases at V and 1 base at J, with 9 bases between. Germline V gives CDR1 SGHNT, CDR2 YENEEA. This CDR3 has 15 residues. CDR3 DNA: TGTGCCAGCAGCTTTAGCTCCGTGAACACCGGGGAGCTGTTTTTT. Residues: CASSFSSVNTGELFF.

V is TRBV9 and J is TRBJ1-3; D is possibly TRBD1 (5 bases). CDR3 length: 15 amino acids. CDR1 SGDLS and CDR2 YYNGEE come from the germline V gene. V was shortened by 4 bases and J by 0 bases, with 11 bases between the two germline ends. The CDR3 DNA follows: TGTGCCAGCAGCCTCCTAGACAGCTCTGGAAACACCATATATTTT. Translation: CASSLLDSSGNTIYF.

This clone was found many times. V usage is TRBV19 and J usage is TRBJ1-6, with TRBD1 matching 8 bases. The V segment lost 6 bases and the J segment 7 bases; nucleotides outside the gene matches: 8. Germline values: CDR1 LNHDA, CDR2 SQIVND (reference sequence). This CDR3 comprises 15 residues. CDR3: CASSTPGTGNSPLHF. The CDR3 DNA sequence: TGTGCCAGTAGCACTCCTGGGACAGGCAATTCACCCCTCCACTTT.

The chain is built from TRBV25-1 and TRBJ1-5; D not certain. The V end lost 3 bases, the J end lost 7 bases, and 13 bases lay between the germline ends. The CDR3 has 14 residues. CDR1 and CDR2 (germline): MGHDK, SYGVNS. The CDR3 DNA reads as TGTGCCAGCAGTGATCCAACGGCGGGGCAGCCCCAGCATTTT. Protein product: CASSDPTAGQPQHF.

This clone has only one observation. The gene calls are TRBV7-9 and TRBJ2-7; TRBD1 agrees at 7 bases. The germline V gene has CDR1 SEHNR and CDR2 FQNEAQ (reference sequence). The V and J ends lost 7 bases and 2 bases, in that order; junction bases with no gene match: 11. The CDR3 has 15 amino acids. In DNA, the CDR3 is TGTGCCAGCACCAACAGGGGCAGGGGTACCTACGAGCAGTACTTC. This gives the protein CASTNRGRGTYEQYF.

CDR3 residues: CASSESSSTDTQYF. CDR3 sequence (DNA): TGTGCCAGCAGCGAGTCGAGCAGCACAGATACGCAGTATTTT. The chain is built from TRBV7-2 and TRBJ2-3; D is unresolved. Germline CDR1 is SGHTA and CDR2 is FQGNSA. The CDR3 extends over 14 amino acids. V was pared by 5 bases and J by 0 bases, with 9 bases between. Full variable domain (remainder filled in from reference TRBV7-2 and TRBJ2-3): GAGVSQSPSNKVTEKGKDVELRCDPISGHTALYWYRQSLGQGLEFLIYFQGNSAPDKSGLPSDRFSAERTGGSVSTLTIQRTQQEDSAVYLCASSESSSTDTQYFGPGTRLTVL.

The chain joins TRBV21-1 to TRBJ2-7; the DNA was not used to check the table's D call, TRBD1. TRBV21-1 is a documented pseudogene. The CDR3 length is 14 residues. Here the CDR3 reads CASSGSRGRSEQYV. CDR3 coding DNA: TGTGCCAGCAGCGGAAGCAGGGGACGGTCTGAGCAGTACGTC.

The chain carries TRBV7-2 and TRBJ2-1; TRBD2 matches at 14 bases. The ends lost 6 bases at V and 7 bases at J; junction bases unmatched: 5. The CDR3 loop spans 15 amino acids. Germline CDR1 SGHTA, CDR2 FQGNSA. CDR3 DNA: TGTGCCAGCAGACAAAGACTAGCGGGAGGGAATGAGCAGTTCTTC. It codes for CASRQRLAGGNEQFF.

The chain joins TRBV7-2 to TRBJ1-6; D unclear. Per the germline V gene, CDR1 is SGHTA and CDR2 is FQGNSA. This CDR3 is built from 13 residues. The V gene lost 1 base and the J gene lost 9 bases, with 7 bases spanning the gap. Here the CDR3 reads CASSLERSSPLHF. The CDR3, as DNA: TGTGCCAGCAGCTTAGAAAGGAGTTCACCCCTCCACTTT.

The table lists this clone with a few counts. This rearrangement joins TRBV19 to TRBJ2-2; TRBD2 agrees at 7 bases. V was clipped by 7 bases and J by 6 bases; unmatched bases: 5. This CDR3 has 13 residues. The germline V gene has CDR1 LNHDA and CDR2 SQIVND (reference sequence). CDR3 loop: CASTGRDSGELFF. CDR3 DNA sequence: TGTGCCAGTACGGGGAGGGATTCCGGGGAGCTGTTTTTT.

This clone was counted a single time. The J gene is TRBJ2-7, the V gene TRBV28, with D possibly matching TRBD1 (7 bases). Germline V lookup: CDR1 MDHEN, CDR2 SYDVKM. There are 15 residues in the CDR3. V lost 7 bases to trimming and J lost 4 bases, with 20 bases between them. The CDR3 protein is CASTRGDSSKYEQYF. In nucleotides, the CDR3 is TGTGCCAGCACCCGCGGGGACAGCTCTAAGTACGAGCAGTACTTC.